These T cell receptor beta chains were read from a single sample in a study of blood T cells in healthy people across ages. TCRdb reanalysed the 5' RACE reads using MiXCR and keeps one entry per CDR3 protein. The sample contains about 970,000 distinct CDR3 sequences, roughly 50% of which appear only once. The sequenced sample was blood. The receptors were gathered from an older woman in good health. Both conserved end residues are part of each CDR3. The D gene is left open where the match is weak. A clone size is listed for some rows: how often the clone was seen (once, few, many), or a class if it is expanded.

v_gene: TRBV14
j_gene: TRBJ2-5
d_gene: -
abundance: -
CDR3aa: CASSQGSAQETQYF
CDR3nt: TGTGCCAGCAGCCAAGGGTCCGCCCAAGAGACCCAGTACTTC

v_gene: TRBV7-9
j_gene: TRBJ1-1
d_gene: TRBD1
abundance: once
CDR3aa: CASSLGQGKAEAFF
CDR3nt: TGTGCCAGCAGCCTCGGACAGGGCAAGGCTGAAGCTTTCTTT

v_gene: TRBV27
j_gene: TRBJ1-1
d_gene: TRBD1
abundance: -
CDR3aa: CASSPGDRVTTEAFF
CDR3nt: TGTGCCAGTAGTCCCGGGGACAGGGTTACAACTGAAGCTTTCTTT

v_gene: TRBV2
j_gene: TRBJ2-1
d_gene: -
abundance: once
CDR3aa: CASSGVHNEQFF
CDR3nt: TGTGCCAGCAGTGGAGTCCACAATGAGCAGTTCTTC

v_gene: TRBV13
j_gene: TRBJ2-4
d_gene: -
abundance: -
CDR3aa: CASSFGLAESGTGNIQYF
CDR3nt: TGTGCCAGCAGCTTCGGACTAGCCGAGTCGGGGACAGGGAACATTCAGTACTTC

v_gene: TRBV6-2/TRBV6-3
j_gene: TRBJ2-1
d_gene: TRBD2
abundance: -
CDR3aa: CASSKLAGGLDEQFF
CDR3nt: TGTGCCAGCAGTAAACTAGCGGGGGGGCTCGATGAGCAGTTCTTC

v_gene: TRBV3-1
j_gene: TRBJ2-3
d_gene: TRBD1
abundance: -
CDR3aa: CAIPVWDRVKDTQYF
CDR3nt: TGTGCCATTCCGGTGTGGGACAGGGTGAAAGATACGCAGTATTTT

v_gene: TRBV4-3
j_gene: TRBJ2-3
d_gene: TRBD2
abundance: -
CDR3aa: CASSRTSGRTERTQYF
CDR3nt: TGCGCCAGCAGCCGTACTAGCGGGAGGACAGAGAGGACGCAGTATTTT

v_gene: TRBV4-1
j_gene: TRBJ2-1
d_gene: TRBD2
abundance: few
CDR3aa: CASSHDRPSGSFF
CDR3nt: TGCGCCAGCAGCCACGATAGGCCTAGCGGCTCGTTCTTC

v_gene: TRBV7-2
j_gene: TRBJ2-3
d_gene: TRBD1
abundance: few
CDR3aa: CASSLGYRGRSAQYF
CDR3nt: TGTGCCAGCAGCTTAGGATACAGGGGGCGGAGTGCGCAGTATTTT

v_gene: TRBV18
j_gene: TRBJ2-1
d_gene: -
abundance: -
CDR3aa: CASTHSGLGSYNEQFF
CDR3nt: TGTGCCAGCACACATAGTGGGCTAGGATCCTACAATGAGCAGTTCTTC

v_gene: TRBV5-1
j_gene: TRBJ1-1
d_gene: -
abundance: few
CDR3aa: CASSPGGAENTEAFF
CDR3nt: TGCGCCAGCAGCCCCGGTGGGGCAGAGAACACTGAAGCTTTCTTT

v_gene: TRBV7-9
j_gene: TRBJ2-4
d_gene: -
abundance: few
CDR3aa: CASSPELLRDGAKNIQYF
CDR3nt: TGTGCCAGCAGCCCAGAGTTGTTGCGGGATGGAGCCAAAAACATTCAGTACTTC

v_gene: TRBV27
j_gene: TRBJ1-6
d_gene: -
abundance: few
CDR3aa: CASSFRPSNSPLHF
CDR3nt: TGTGCCAGCAGTTTCCGACCCAGCAATTCACCCCTCCACTTT

v_gene: TRBV11-2
j_gene: TRBJ2-6
d_gene: -
abundance: few
CDR3aa: CASSFGGSSGANVLTF
CDR3nt: TGTGCCAGCAGCTTTGGAGGTAGCTCTGGGGCCAACGTCCTGACTTTC

v_gene: TRBV12-3/TRBV12-4
j_gene: TRBJ2-4
d_gene: TRBD1
abundance: -
CDR3aa: CASRNPGTGVLYF
CDR3nt: TGTGCCAGCAGAAATCCCGGGACAGGGGTTCTGTACTTC

v_gene: TRBV7-9
j_gene: TRBJ2-7
d_gene: -
abundance: few
CDR3aa: CASSSQGGSSYEQYF
CDR3nt: TGTGCCAGCAGTTCACAGGGGGGGAGCTCCTACGAGCAGTACTTC

v_gene: TRBV3-1
j_gene: TRBJ2-7
d_gene: -
abundance: -
CDR3aa: CASSQGPALYEQYF
CDR3nt: TGTGCCAGCAGCCAAGGGCCCGCTCTCTACGAGCAGTACTTC

v_gene: TRBV6-6
j_gene: TRBJ2-3
d_gene: TRBD2
abundance: -
CDR3aa: CASRVSGSGSDTQYF
CDR3nt: TGTGCCAGCAGAGTTAGCGGGAGTGGGTCAGATACGCAGTATTTT

v_gene: TRBV25-1
j_gene: TRBJ2-1
d_gene: -
abundance: -
CDR3aa: CASSLSEAYNEQFF
CDR3nt: TGTGCCAGCAGTTTATCGGAGGCGTACAATGAGCAGTTCTTC

v_gene: TRBV6-2/TRBV6-3
j_gene: TRBJ2-1
d_gene: -
abundance: -
CDR3aa: CASSPPSSWAYNEQFF
CDR3nt: TGTGCCAGCAGTCCCCCCAGCTCATGGGCCTACAATGAGCAGTTCTTC

v_gene: TRBV11-2
j_gene: TRBJ2-7
d_gene: TRBD2
abundance: -
CDR3aa: CASSLVVGGWGEQYF
CDR3nt: TGTGCCAGCAGCTTAGTAGTGGGGGGGTGGGGCGAGCAGTACTTC

v_gene: TRBV7-2
j_gene: TRBJ2-7
d_gene: -
abundance: -
CDR3aa: CASSVQLPSYEQYF
CDR3nt: TGTGCCAGCAGCGTACAACTCCCTTCCTACGAGCAGTACTTC

v_gene: TRBV20-1
j_gene: TRBJ2-3
d_gene: TRBD2
abundance: -
CDR3aa: CSARGLAEISTDTQYF
CDR3nt: TGCAGTGCTAGAGGACTAGCGGAGATTTCCACAGATACGCAGTATTTT

v_gene: TRBV20-1
j_gene: TRBJ2-1
d_gene: -
abundance: -
CDR3aa: CSAARSSYNEQFF
CDR3nt: TGCAGTGCGGCTCGCAGCTCCTACAATGAGCAGTTCTTC

v_gene: TRBV9
j_gene: TRBJ1-1
d_gene: -
abundance: once
CDR3aa: CASSVVGGQAFF
CDR3nt: TGTGCCAGCAGCGTAGTAGGGGGGCAAGCTTTCTTT

v_gene: TRBV7-3
j_gene: TRBJ2-3
d_gene: -
abundance: many
CDR3aa: CASSLNPRQNTDTQYF
CDR3nt: TGTGCCAGCAGCTTAAATCCCCGGCAGAACACAGATACGCAGTATTTT

v_gene: TRBV12-3/TRBV12-4
j_gene: TRBJ1-2
d_gene: -
abundance: -
CDR3aa: CASSLMSRMGYTF
CDR3nt: TGTGCCAGCAGTTTAATGTCCCGGATGGGCTACACCTTC

v_gene: TRBV28
j_gene: TRBJ2-5
d_gene: TRBD1
abundance: few
CDR3aa: CASSSRDSSQETQYF
CDR3nt: TGTGCCAGCAGTTCCCGGGACAGTTCCCAAGAGACCCAGTACTTC

v_gene: TRBV21-1
j_gene: TRBJ2-4
d_gene: -
abundance: few
CDR3aa: CASSKVDGETGGWEQYF
CDR3nt: TGTGCCAGCAGCAAAGTGGATGGGGAGACAGGGGGCTGGGAGCAGTACTTC

v_gene: TRBV7-2
j_gene: TRBJ2-5
d_gene: -
abundance: -
CDR3aa: CASSRVGPQETQYF
CDR3nt: TGTGCCAGCAGCCGGGTCGGGCCCCAAGAGACCCAGTACTTC

v_gene: TRBV28
j_gene: TRBJ2-7
d_gene: -
abundance: -
CDR3aa: CASGPTGTYEQYF
CDR3nt: TGTGCCAGCGGGCCGACAGGGACTTACGAGCAGTACTTC

v_gene: TRBV24-1
j_gene: TRBJ2-1
d_gene: TRBD2
abundance: -
CDR3aa: CATSEAGTRRDEQFF
CDR3nt: TGTGCCACCAGTGAGGCCGGGACTAGGCGTGATGAGCAGTTCTTC

v_gene: TRBV6-2/TRBV6-3
j_gene: TRBJ2-7
d_gene: -
abundance: -
CDR3aa: CASRRQVSSYEQYF
CDR3nt: TGTGCCAGCAGACGACAGGTTAGCTCCTACGAGCAGTACTTC

v_gene: TRBV7-3
j_gene: TRBJ2-1
d_gene: -
abundance: -
CDR3aa: CASSSTPPGNEQFF
CDR3nt: TGTGCCAGCAGCTCCACCCCCCCGGGCAATGAGCAGTTCTTC

v_gene: TRBV7-8
j_gene: TRBJ2-1
d_gene: TRBD2
abundance: many
CDR3aa: CASSPRRGGQFF
CDR3nt: TGTGCCAGCAGCCCGCGTCGGGGGGGGCAGTTCTTC

v_gene: TRBV28
j_gene: TRBJ1-1
d_gene: TRBD1
abundance: few
CDR3aa: CASRWDSEAFF
CDR3nt: TGTGCCAGCAGGTGGGACAGTGAAGCTTTCTTT

v_gene: TRBV10-3
j_gene: TRBJ2-1
d_gene: TRBD1
abundance: -
CDR3aa: CAISADPGTGGYNEQFF
CDR3nt: TGTGCCATCAGTGCGGACCCCGGGACAGGGGGCTACAATGAGCAGTTCTTC

v_gene: TRBV20-1
j_gene: TRBJ2-1
d_gene: TRBD2
abundance: -
CDR3aa: CSAIIDGRKDEQFF
CDR3nt: TGCAGTGCTATAATCGACGGGAGGAAGGATGAGCAGTTCTTC

v_gene: TRBV29-1
j_gene: TRBJ2-2
d_gene: -
abundance: few
CDR3aa: CSVEGAGPLPNGELFF
CDR3nt: TGCAGCGTTGAAGGTGCGGGACCCCTCCCGAACGGGGAGCTGTTTTTT

v_gene: TRBV7-9
j_gene: TRBJ2-1
d_gene: TRBD1
abundance: few
CDR3aa: CASSLGTGGFNEQFF
CDR3nt: TGTGCCAGCAGCTTAGGGACAGGGGGCTTCAATGAGCAGTTCTTC

v_gene: TRBV28
j_gene: TRBJ2-5
d_gene: TRBD2
abundance: few
CDR3aa: CASSRTLAGGGHGTQYF
CDR3nt: TGTGCCAGCAGTAGGACGCTAGCGGGAGGAGGTCACGGGACCCAGTACTTC

v_gene: TRBV7-2
j_gene: TRBJ2-1
d_gene: -
abundance: few
CDR3aa: CASSLVEASAELGNEQFF
CDR3nt: TGTGCCAGCAGCTTAGTGGAAGCTAGCGCCGAGCTCGGCAATGAGCAGTTCTTC

v_gene: TRBV28
j_gene: TRBJ2-2
d_gene: TRBD2
abundance: -
CDR3aa: CASSTPRTSGRPHTGELFF
CDR3nt: TGTGCCAGCAGCACTCCCCGGACTAGCGGGAGGCCTCACACCGGGGAGCTGTTTTTT

v_gene: TRBV9
j_gene: TRBJ2-7
d_gene: -
abundance: few
CDR3aa: CASSVALRSYEQYF
CDR3nt: TGTGCCAGCAGCGTAGCTCTAAGGTCCTACGAGCAGTACTTC

v_gene: TRBV7-2
j_gene: TRBJ2-3
d_gene: TRBD2
abundance: few
CDR3aa: CASSPNLAGGPLKTDTQYF
CDR3nt: TGTGCCAGCAGCCCCAATTTAGCGGGAGGGCCGTTAAAAACAGATACGCAGTATTTT

v_gene: TRBV25-1
j_gene: TRBJ1-1
d_gene: TRBD1
abundance: -
CDR3aa: CASSELGMGTGDAEAFF
CDR3nt: TGTGCCAGCAGTGAATTAGGTATGGGGACAGGGGACGCTGAAGCTTTCTTT

v_gene: TRBV29-1
j_gene: TRBJ2-1
d_gene: -
abundance: -
CDR3aa: CSVSPGLHNEQFF
CDR3nt: TGCAGCGTATCACCGGGCCTGCACAATGAGCAGTTCTTC

v_gene: TRBV4-3
j_gene: TRBJ1-5
d_gene: -
abundance: -
CDR3aa: CASSQDLKQPQHF
CDR3nt: TGCGCCAGCAGCCAAGATCTTAAGCAGCCCCAGCATTTT

v_gene: TRBV7-8
j_gene: TRBJ1-1
d_gene: -
abundance: -
CDR3aa: CASSLRGGRVDTEAFF
CDR3nt: TGTGCCAGCAGCTTAAGGGGGGGGAGAGTGGACACTGAAGCTTTCTTT

v_gene: TRBV7-2
j_gene: TRBJ2-1
d_gene: -
abundance: few
CDR3aa: CASSFQDTYNEQFF
CDR3nt: TGTGCCAGCAGCTTTCAGGATACCTACAATGAGCAGTTCTTC

v_gene: TRBV12-3/TRBV12-4
j_gene: TRBJ2-1
d_gene: -
abundance: few
CDR3aa: CASSPASATGDEQFF
CDR3nt: TGTGCCAGCAGTCCGGCTAGCGCCACAGGGGATGAGCAGTTCTTC

v_gene: TRBV29-1
j_gene: TRBJ1-2
d_gene: -
abundance: -
CDR3aa: CSVGFGGGRNYGYTF
CDR3nt: TGCAGCGTTGGGTTTGGTGGCGGTAGAAACTATGGCTACACCTTC